The 8 T cell receptor beta chains presented below share a single source sample, sequenced in a study of Ad26.COV2.S vaccination and SARS-CoV-2 variants (TCRdb year 2021). Taken with the paper, the label for treatment or condition translates to: 15 to 20 received Ad26.COV2.S at low or high dose, single or two shots; about five received placebo; per-sample allocation not given. Repertoires of vaccine and placebo recipients were sequenced from samples taken on day 63 after the first injection. Library preparation was by the immunoSEQ multiplex PCR assay. TCRdb carries this immuneACCESS record with in-frame sequences only. Its versions omit some clonotypes, under half of them owing to an unresolved V gene in the studies checked, with the rest unexplained. Counted in this sample were 500,000 or so clones; roughly nine tenths of them appeared once. The top ten clonotypes cover approximately 2.5% of the sample.

Sample: peripheral blood, taken in a trial of Ad26.COV2.S vaccine versus placebo. These TCRs come from a person aged 18-60 years who received the Ad26.COV2.S COVID-19 vaccine or a placebo.

The chain couples TRBV9 to TRBJ1-1; TRBD1 is a possible D gene (6 bases). The V end lost 3 bases, the J end lost 5 bases, and 14 bases lay between the germline ends. The V gene's germline CDR1 is SGDLS and CDR2 YYNGEE. This CDR3 has 14 amino acids. CDR3 residues: CASSGGGARTEAFF. The CDR3, as DNA: TGTGCCAGCAGCGGAGGGGGGGCGAGGACTGAAGCTTTCTTT.

The rearrangement links TRBV19 to TRBJ1-4; TRBD1 is a possible D gene (6 bases). The length of the CDR3 is 15 residues. Germline CDR1 reads LNHDA; CDR2 reads SQIVND (reference sequence). V was shortened by 6 bases and J by 3 bases, with 14 bases between the two germline ends. This CDR3 reads CASSHRVLANEKLFF. In DNA, the CDR3 is TGTGCCAGTAGCCACAGGGTTTTGGCTAATGAAAAACTGTTTTTT.

The chain links TRBV29-1 to TRBJ1-1, with 7 bases matching TRBD1. Per germline, CDR1 SQVTM and CDR2 ANQGSEA. Unmatched junction bases numbered 3, after V lost 7 bases and J lost 4 bases. The CDR3 is 11 residues long. The CDR3 DNA reads as TGCAGCGGATCAGGGGGCACTGAAGCTTTCTTT. This gives the protein CSGSGGTEAFF.

This sequence joins TRBV2 and TRBJ1-1; tentative D call: TRBD1 (6 bases). The CDR3 runs 14 residues. V lost 3 bases to trimming and J lost 2 bases, with 10 bases between them. Germline CDR1 SNHLY, CDR2 FYNNEI. The CDR3: CASSDRTANTEAFF. CDR3 nucleotide sequence: TGTGCCAGCAGTGATCGGACAGCAAACACTGAAGCTTTCTTT.

The chain recombines TRBV19 with TRBJ2-1, with a weak D call TRBD2 (6 bases). Trimming took 7 bases from V and 2 from J, leaving 15 bases between them. CDR3 length: 15 residues. Germline CDR1 is LNHDA and CDR2 is SQIVND (reference sequence). The CDR3 DNA sequence: TGTGCCAGTAAAAGTGGTAGCGGAACCTACAATGAGCAGTTCTTC. Its protein product is CASKSGSGTYNEQFF.

The chain has TRBV2 and TRBJ1-5; a weak D match, TRBD1 (6 bases). Germline V gene lookup returns CDR1 SNHLY and CDR2 FYNNEI. With 3 bases removed from V and 6 bases from J, the gap between germline ends came to 9 bases. This CDR3 comprises 13 residues. The CDR3 is CASSDRGVQPQHF. The CDR3 DNA reads TGTGCCAGCAGTGACAGGGGAGTTCAGCCCCAGCATTTT.

The chain joins TRBV6-5 to TRBJ2-5, with TRBD1 matching 7 bases. V lost 7 bases to trimming and J lost 5 bases; unmatched junction nucleotides: 7. Germline V gives CDR1 MNHEY, CDR2 SVGAGI. The CDR3 has 13 amino acids. The DNA of the CDR3 is TGTGCCAGCACCAGACAGGGCTGGGAGACCCAGTACTTC. Protein product: CASTRQGWETQYF.

The gene calls are TRBV6-6 and TRBJ2-1; D may be TRBD2 (5 bases). The CDR3 consists of 13 residues. Trimming left V 3 bases short and J 10 bases short, with 13 bases between. Germline CDR1 MNHNY, CDR2 SVGAGI (reference sequence). CDR3 region: CASSYSAGDEQFF. CDR3 sequence (DNA): TGTGCCAGCAGTTATTCGGCGGGTGACGAGCAGTTCTTC.